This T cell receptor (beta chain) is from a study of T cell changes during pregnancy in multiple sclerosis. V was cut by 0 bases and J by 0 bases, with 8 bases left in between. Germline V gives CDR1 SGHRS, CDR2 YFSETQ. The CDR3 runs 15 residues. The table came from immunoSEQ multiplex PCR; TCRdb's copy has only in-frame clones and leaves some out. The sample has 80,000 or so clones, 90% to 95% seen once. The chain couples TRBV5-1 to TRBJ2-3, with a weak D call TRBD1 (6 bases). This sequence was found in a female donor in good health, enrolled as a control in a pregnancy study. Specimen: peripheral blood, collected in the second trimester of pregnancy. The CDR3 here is CASSLGQASTDTQYF. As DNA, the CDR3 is TGCGCCAGCAGCTTGGGACAGGCTAGCACAGATACGCAGTATTTT.